This T cell receptor (beta chain) is from a study of OX40 agonist ivuxolimab in advanced cancers. General study findings and limits: More expanded clones were seen, on average, in CD8+ T cells than in CD4+.

Clones were sequenced by immunoSEQ multiplex PCR, and TCRdb holds only the in-frame ones, with some missing. The data hold approximately 87,000 clones, with under 95% observed a single time. A word on this clone: Its antigen is unidentified.

The CDR3 runs 14 residues. Trimming took off 0 bases at V and 1 base at J, with 7 bases between the two ends. CDR1 and CDR2 from the germline V gene are LGHNA and YSLEER. The sample in question was CD4+ or CD8+ T cells sorted from blood, obtained in a trial of the OX40 agonist ivuxolimab. The rearrangement uses TRBV4-3 and TRBJ2-7; D gene unclear. This clonotype originated in an adult with an advanced solid tumor such as melanoma, head and neck, liver or kidney cancer. The CDR3 DNA reads TGCGCCAGCAGCCAAGATACACCTTCCTACGAGCAGTACTTC. Translated: CASSQDTPSYEQYF.